Listed below are T cell receptor beta chains from one sample, sequenced in a study of T cells in Graves' hyperthyroidism and ophthalmopathy. MiXCR was run by TCRdb on the multiplex PCR reads, yielding one entry per CDR3 protein. The sample has about 560,000 distinct CDR3 sequences, 15% to 20% seen once. What was sequenced was blood. Source of these receptors: a woman aged 18 to 35 with Graves' hyperthyroidism. The CDR3 runs from the conserved cysteine through the conserved F or W. The D gene is left open where the match is weak. Where a row states a size, it is once, few, many or the class of an expanded clone; other rows omit it.

d_call	clone_size	j_call	v_call	cdr3_nt	cdr3_aa
.	many	TRBJ2-7	TRBV12-3/TRBV12-4	TGTGCCAGCAGTTTAGGACCAGGGCTATCCTACGAGCAGTACTTC	CASSLGPGLSYEQYF
.	few	TRBJ1-1	TRBV4-3	TGCGCCAGCAGCCTCGAACCTACAGGGACTGACGCTTTCTTT	CASSLEPTGTDAFF
TRBD2	.	TRBJ2-1	TRBV12-3/TRBV12-4	TGTGCCAGCACCCTCGGGGGGGCCCGGTTCTTC	CASTLGGARFF
TRBD2	.	TRBJ2-3	TRBV4-3	TGCGCCAGCAGCCAAGGGGTTAGCGGGGGGGAAGATACGCAGTATTTT	CASSQGVSGGEDTQYF
.	many	TRBJ2-3	TRBV13	TGTGCCAGCAGCCTAGCCGGGGCCTCCCACACAGATACGCAGTATTTT	CASSLAGASHTDTQYF
TRBD1	many	TRBJ1-2	TRBV6-1	TGTGCCAGCAGTGCCACTACAGGGGCCTATGGCTACACCTTC	CASSATTGAYGYTF
TRBD2	few	TRBJ2-5	TRBV4-2	TGTGCCAGCAGCCTCCTCCCCCTAGCGGGCTCGGAAGAGACCCAGTACTTC	CASSLLPLAGSEETQYF
TRBD1	many	TRBJ2-3	TRBV9	TGTGCCAGCAGCGCGACTACAGGGGGCGAGACGCAGTATTTT	CASSATTGGETQYF
.	many	TRBJ2-5	TRBV6-2/TRBV6-3	TGTGCCAGCAGTCGCATCGGACTACTGAGAGAGACCCAGTACTTC	CASSRIGLLRETQYF
TRBD1	.	TRBJ2-7	TRBV25-1	TGTGCCAGCTCCCCAGTAGGACAGGTGGTTTTGCAATCCGACGAGCAGTACTTC	CASSPVGQVVLQSDEQYF
.	few	TRBJ2-5	TRBV28	TGTGCCAGCAGTCCCCCGCCGGACTTC	CASSPPPDF
TRBD2	.	TRBJ2-3	TRBV5-4	TGTGCCAGCAGCCCCGAACCACTAGCGGGAGGGCGTTACGATACGCAGTATTTT	CASSPEPLAGGRYDTQYF
.	many	TRBJ1-1	TRBV28	TGTGCCAGCAGCCCGGACGGATACACTGAAGCTTTCTTT	CASSPDGYTEAFF
.	.	TRBJ2-5	TRBV29-1	TGCAGCGTTGAAGTGGGAGATCAGCTCCAAGAGACCCAGTACTTC	CSVEVGDQLQETQYF
TRBD2	many	TRBJ2-1	TRBV11-2	TGTGCCAGCAGCCACTACATGGGGGAGCGGGGGGCGGCTGAGCAGTTCTTC	CASSHYMGERGAAEQFF
.	.	TRBJ2-1	TRBV6-1	.	CASSWAPGNNERFF
.	.	TRBJ2-2	TRBV25-1	TGTGCCAGCAGTGAAGCCCACCGAGAGGAGCTGTTTTTT	CASSEAHREELFF
TRBD1	many	TRBJ1-6	TRBV13	TGTGCCAGCAGCCTCGACAGGGGTGATTCACCCCTCCACTTT	CASSLDRGDSPLHF
TRBD2	few	TRBJ2-7	TRBV28	TGTGCCAGCAGTTCTCCCCTGGCGGGAGGACCCTACGAGCAGTACTTC	CASSSPLAGGPYEQYF
.	.	TRBJ1-6	TRBV9	TGTGCCAGCAGCGTAGCAGGATTGGAAGGGTCACCCCTCCACTTT	CASSVAGLEGSPLHF
.	many	TRBJ2-1	TRBV12-3/TRBV12-4	TGTGCCAGCAGTCCCCCCGGGACTCACGTGACCAATGAGCAGTTCTTC	CASSPPGTHVTNEQFF
TRBD1	few	TRBJ1-1	TRBV7-9	TGTGCCAGCAGCTTCCAATCGGGGACAGGGGTAACTGAAGCTTTCTTT	CASSFQSGTGVTEAFF
.	.	TRBJ2-5	TRBV29-1	TGCAGCGTAGGACAAGAGACCCAGTACTTC	CSVGQETQYF
TRBD2	many	TRBJ2-3	TRBV6-5	TGTGCCAGCAGTTACTCGAAGCTAGCGGGAGCCACAGATACGCAGTATTTT	CASSYSKLAGATDTQYF
TRBD2	many	TRBJ2-3	TRBV12-3/TRBV12-4	TGTGCCAGCAGTTTCGCGGGGGGAGATACGCAGTATTTT	CASSFAGGDTQYF
.	many	TRBJ2-5	TRBV5-1	TGCGCCAGCAGCTTTGGGCAGAAAGAGACCCAGTACTTC	CASSFGQKETQYF
.	many	TRBJ1-2	TRBV12-5	TGTGCTAGTGGTTTGCCGACCGTCCGGGACAACTATGGCTACACCTTC	CASGLPTVRDNYGYTF
.	many	TRBJ2-7	TRBV12-3/TRBV12-4	TGTGCCAGCAGCCCCGCTCAGTTGGGCTCATACGAGCAGTACTTC	CASSPAQLGSYEQYF
.	many	TRBJ1-2	TRBV24-1	TGTGCCACCAGTGATCCGGGCCTCTATGGCTACACCTTC	CATSDPGLYGYTF
.	few	TRBJ1-1	TRBV20-1	TGCAGTGCTGGGGGGATTGGATTACGCACTGAAGCTTTCTTT	CSAGGIGLRTEAFF
.	many	TRBJ2-3	TRBV20-1	TGCAGTGCTAGAACAATTAGGGGTTCGGGAACAGATACGCAGTATTTT	CSARTIRGSGTDTQYF
.	many	TRBJ2-7	TRBV12-3/TRBV12-4	TGTGCCAGCAGTTTGTTCTTTCGGTCTAGCGTTACCTACGAGCAGTACTTC	CASSLFFRSSVTYEQYF
.	many	TRBJ2-7	TRBV6-1	TGTGCCAGCAGCCCCGACAGAAGAGCCTACGAGCAGTACTTC	CASSPDRRAYEQYF
.	.	TRBJ2-7	TRBV30	TGTGCCTCGTCCCAGGGCAACTCCTACGAGCAGTACTTC	CASSQGNSYEQYF
TRBD1	.	TRBJ1-2	TRBV4-2	TGTGCCAGCAGCCAAGCGCGGACAGGGTGGGGGGGCTACACCTTC	CASSQARTGWGGYTF
TRBD2	few	TRBJ2-1	TRBV6-2/TRBV6-3	TGTGCCAGCAGTTACAACCTACTAGCGGGAGGGCGGAATGAGCAGTTCTTC	CASSYNLLAGGRNEQFF
.	few	TRBJ1-2	TRBV20-1	TGCAGTGCTAGAAGGGATCTCCTCGGGTATGGCTACACCTTC	CSARRDLLGYGYTF
.	many	TRBJ1-1	TRBV11-3	TGTGCCAGCAGCTTCAGAAACACTGAAGCTTTCTTT	CASSFRNTEAFF
TRBD2	many	TRBJ2-1	TRBV29-1	TGCAGCGTCAGCGGGAGGGTCTTCGATGAGCAGTTCTTC	CSVSGRVFDEQFF
.	many	TRBJ2-1	TRBV7-8	TGTGCCAGCAGCCGGGACACATTTAACGTCTATGAGCAGTTCTTC	CASSRDTFNVYEQFF
.	.	TRBJ2-6	TRBV5-1	TGCGCCAGCAGGTGGGGATCAGGGGCCAACGTCCTGACTTTC	CASRWGSGANVLTF
TRBD2	many	TRBJ2-1	TRBV30	TGTGCCTCCCTGGGCGGGGGTCTCGAGCAGTTCTTC	CASLGGGLEQFF
.	.	TRBJ1-6	TRBV7-3	TGTGCCAGCAGCTCAGGCGTGGCAGGGCCCTCACCCCTCCACTTT	CASSSGVAGPSPLHF
.	.	TRBJ2-7	TRBV20-1	TGCAGTGCTAGTCATACCCCAAGGGCCTACGAGCAGTACTTC	CSASHTPRAYEQYF
.	.	TRBJ1-2	TRBV20-1	TGCAGTGCTGGCTTTGGCGGAGCAAACTATGGCTACACCTTC	CSAGFGGANYGYTF
TRBD2	.	TRBJ2-3	TRBV6-1	TGTGCCAGCAGTGAAGCGCTAGCGGGGATCACAGATACGCAGTATTTT	CASSEALAGITDTQYF
.	many	TRBJ2-3	TRBV28	TGTGCCAGCAGTTTGATCGGGGCCAGAAATACGCAGTATTTT	CASSLIGARNTQYF
.	.	TRBJ2-1	TRBV5-1	TGCGCCAGCTCGGTAGGGGGAGTTATCGGTGAGCAGTTCTTC	CASSVGGVIGEQFF
.	many	TRBJ2-7	TRBV20-1	TGCAGTGCTAGTCACTTTTCCTACGAGCAGTACTTC	CSASHFSYEQYF
TRBD1	many	TRBJ1-5	TRBV2	TGTGCCAGCAGTGATGAGACAGGGGCGCTCCAGCATTTT	CASSDETGALQHF
.	many	TRBJ1-1	TRBV15	TGTGCCACCAGCAGAGAGGGGCTGAACACTGAAGCTTTCTTT	CATSREGLNTEAFF
.	.	TRBJ1-1	TRBV12-3/TRBV12-4	TGTGCCAGCAGCTTCAGGGTTTTTTTCACTGAAGCTTTCTTT	CASSFRVFFTEAFF
.	.	TRBJ2-5	TRBV2	TGTGCCAGCCAGGGACGGGAGACCCAGTACTTC	CASQGRETQYF
.	many	TRBJ2-7	TRBV12-3/TRBV12-4	TGTGCCAGCAGTATACATAGCTCCTACGAGCAGTACTTC	CASSIHSSYEQYF